This T cell receptor (beta chain) was identified in a study of cytomegalovirus exposure and HLA in healthy donors. Both 60 Vbeta primers and 13 Jbeta primers went into the PCR. The data were produced by immunoSEQ multiplex PCR, yet TCRdb's version contains in-frame clones alone and is incomplete. The repertoire holds over 110,000 clones, 79% seen once, with approximately 1% in the top ten. Germline V gives CDR1 SNHLY, CDR2 FYNNEI. CDR3 length: 13 amino acids. V dropped 8 bases and J dropped 9 bases, with 17 bases sitting between them. The chain has TRBV2 and TRBJ2-1, with a tentative D call TRBD2 (5 bases). The source material was PBMCs. The receptor's source is a young man in good health and CMV-seronegative. The CDR3 sequence is CASCRRSGTEQFF. The CDR3 nucleotides are TGTGCCAGCTGCAGGAGGTCAGGTACTGAGCAGTTCTTC.